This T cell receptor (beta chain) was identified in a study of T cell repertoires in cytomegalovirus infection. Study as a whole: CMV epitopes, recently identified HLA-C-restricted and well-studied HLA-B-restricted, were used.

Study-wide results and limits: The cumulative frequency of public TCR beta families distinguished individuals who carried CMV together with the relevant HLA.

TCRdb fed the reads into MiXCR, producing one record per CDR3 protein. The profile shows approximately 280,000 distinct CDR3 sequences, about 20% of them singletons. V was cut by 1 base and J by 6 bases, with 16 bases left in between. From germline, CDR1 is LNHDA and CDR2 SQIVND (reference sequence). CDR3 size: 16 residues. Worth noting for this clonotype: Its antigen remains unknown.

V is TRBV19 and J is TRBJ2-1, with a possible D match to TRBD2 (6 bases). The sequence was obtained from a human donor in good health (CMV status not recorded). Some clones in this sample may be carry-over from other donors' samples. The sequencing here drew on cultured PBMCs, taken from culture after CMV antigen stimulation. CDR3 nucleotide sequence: TGTGCCAGTAGTATAGTTGAGACTAGGGGCATCAATGAGCAGTTCTTC. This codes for CASSIVETRGINEQFF.